This T cell receptor (beta chain) was observed in a study of CD8+ T cells in alopecia areata. Sequencing used cDNA as its template, made by extracting RNA and reverse transcribing it. Data came from immunoSEQ multiplex PCR; TCRdb stores just in-frame clones and leaves some out. The table shows approximately 200,000 clones, with more than 45% occurring only once. Regarding the study as a whole: Many expanded lesional clones persisted in scalp and blood during tofacitinib treatment.

The treatment denotes: oral pan-JAK inhibitor, 5-10 mg twice daily. Researchers gathered lesional scalp punch biopsies and peripheral blood from patients with alopecia areata. T lymphocytes (CD4+ and CD8+) were sorted from PBMCs. This clone was detected only a few times. Its antigen is as yet unknown. Trimming took 8 bases from V and 2 from J, leaving 13 bases between them. Germline V gene data show CDR1 as LNHDA and CDR2 as SQIVND (reference sequence). This CDR3 is built from 14 residues. The chain is built from TRBV19 and TRBJ1-5; D not resolved. This receptor was obtained from a human donor with alopecia areata. The sequencing used CD4+ T cells sorted from blood, collected at week 24, from a patient treated with tofacitinib. The CDR3 here is CASATGYGNQPQHF. CDR3 nucleotides: TGTGCCAGTGCAACGGGTTACGGCAATCAGCCCCAGCATTTT.